These 4 T cell receptor beta chains came from one sample sequenced in a study of identical twins. From the 5' RACE reads, TCRdb called clonotypes with MiXCR, one entry per CDR3 protein. The sample lists around 1.7 million distinct CDR3 sequences; about 30% were seen once. The sequenced sample was cord blood. The origin of the receptors is a newborn girl in good health.

V and J are TRBV3-1 and TRBJ1-5; D unresolved. Germline V gene lookup returns CDR1 LGHDT and CDR2 YNNKEL (reference sequence). Trimming removed 0 bases from V and 1 base from J, with 10 bases in between. The length of the CDR3 is 16 residues. The CDR3 coding sequence is TGTGCCAGCAGCCAAGAAACGGGGAGAAGCAATCAGCCCCAGCATTTT. Its protein is CASSQETGRSNQPQHF.

This chain uses TRBV12-3 or TRBV12-4 with TRBJ1-2, with a weak D call TRBD1 (6 bases). The CDR3 loop spans 14 amino acids. V was clipped by 5 bases and J by 5 bases, with 15 bases between them. CDR3 nucleotides: TGTGCCAGCAGTCCGACAAGGACAGTTTATGGCTACACCTTC. It is translated as CASSPTRTVYGYTF.

This clonotype was counted a few times. This chain uses TRBV5-1 with TRBJ1-6; possible D gene TRBD1, 5 bases. From germline, CDR1 is SGHRS and CDR2 YFSETQ. The CDR3 runs 16 residues. V lost 4 bases to trimming and J lost 0 bases, with 11 bases between them. The CDR3 DNA follows: TGCGCCAGCAGCGCAGGGACGGGCTCCTATAATTCACCCCTCCACTTT. Protein: CASSAGTGSYNSPLHF.

The chain has TRBV4-1 and TRBJ2-2, with 7 positions matching TRBD2. V gave up 3 bases and J gave up 6 bases; unmatched junction bases: 13. The CDR3 runs 17 residues. Germline CDR1 is MGHRA and CDR2 is YSYEKL. In DNA, the CDR3 is TGCGCCAGCAGCCATCACGGACTAGTATTGGTTTCCGGGGAGCTGTTTTTT. This sequence encodes CASSHHGLVLVSGELFF.